Described below is a single T cell receptor (beta chain) sequence and its context. Trimming cost V 5 bases and J 4 bases; bases outside gene matches: 5. The CDR3 spans 14 residues. CDR1 and CDR2 (germline): SGHRS, YFSETQ. In the authors' workflow: Scientists estimated how many nucleated cells there were by amplifying reference gene primers. Here immunoSEQ multiplex PCR was the method, and the copy in TCRdb shows in-frame clones only, minus some. V and J calls and clone size are copied from that table; D and trimming were computed from the DNA. The table includes approximately 230,000 clones, around 90% detected once. This entry is derived from a study of blood T cell repertoires in COVID-19. Across the whole study: The United States, Italy and Spain supplied acute and convalescent COVID-19 samples. The cDNA or gDNA used as material had been derived from T cells, B-cell-depleted T cells, or PBMCs.

This clonotype was sampled from an elderly man with acute or convalescent COVID-19. The J gene is TRBJ2-3, the V gene TRBV5-1, with 9 bases lining up with TRBD1. Sample: peripheral blood. DNA for the CDR3: TGCGCCAGCAGGGGGACAGGGCCGGCAGATACGCAGTATTTT. Translation: CASRGTGPADTQYF.